This T cell receptor (beta chain) originates from a study of blood T cell repertoires in COVID-19. As for the study in general: Spain, Italy and the United States supplied samples that represented acute and convalescent COVID-19. PBMCs, B-cell-depleted T cells, or T cells were the source of the cDNA or gDNA that made up the material.

The authors' processing: It was from reference gene primer amplification that nucleated cell counts were estimated. Measured with immunoSEQ multiplex PCR; TCRdb has only the in-frame clones, and not every one. Clone size and the V and J calls come from that table; the DNA yielded D and trimming. The repertoire has fewer than 350,000 clones, more than 70% of them found once; the top ten carry 3% to 4.5%. Followed longitudinally, the Seattle patients had been enrolled during active infection. V shed 0 bases and J shed 4 bases, with 13 bases lying between them. Germline V gene data show CDR1 as SGDLS and CDR2 as YYNGEE. The CDR3 consists of 15 residues.

Sample: peripheral blood. The sequence was collected from a woman aged 60-75 years with COVID-19, enrolled during active disease. The rearrangement uses TRBV9 and TRBJ1-2; maybe TRBD1 (6 bases). CDR3: CASSVDGRGVYGYTF. CDR3 in DNA: TGTGCCAGCAGCGTAGACGGCAGGGGAGTCTATGGCTACACCTTC. The entire variable domain, with the rest obtained from reference TRBV9 and TRBJ1-2, is as follows: DSGVTQTPKHLITATGQRVTLRCSPRSGDLSVYWYQQSLDQGLQFLIQYYNGEERAKGNILERFSAQQFPDLHSELNLSSLELGDSALYFCASSVDGRGVYGYTFGSGTRLTVV.